This record covers a single T cell receptor (beta chain). This clonotype occurred once. What antigen it recognizes has not been identified. No base quality information exists; no much larger clone differs at one position. Evidence from a single read is weak. This entry comes from a study of response to subunit inactivated influenza vaccine (dated by TCRdb to the late 2010s). In terms of the full investigation: Deep quantitative T cell receptor repertoire profiling was used in the study to track responses to a trivalent subunit inactivated influenza vaccine.

Broader findings and caveats from the paper: The authors suggested that each seasonal influenza vaccination may recruit only a limited number of new T cells.

The CDR3 goes from the cysteine to the phenylalanine over 15 residues. The entry retains the CDR3 DNA only, 45 bases that are in frame from base 1. Germline trimming amounts to 3 bases on V and 6 bases on J, with 6 as the count of junction bases outside the gene matches. The germline V gene encodes CDR1 DFQATT and CDR2 SNEGSKA (reference sequence). The method was RT-PCR. The reads were generated on an Illumina HiSeq 2500. TCRdb redid the processing of the public reads, applying fastp at Q25 and MiXCR, and retained in-frame beta chains. A single entry per CDR3 protein holds the most common genes and DNA from its merged rows. The sample table holds hundreds of thousands of distinct CDR3 sequences, of which 14% were seen once. About 7.4% of the sample comes from the top ten.

Recombination linked TRBV20-1 to TRBJ2-2; 11 bases in between match TRBD2. This TCR was sampled from a man in his fifties who received an inactivated influenza vaccine. Donor details come from another sample of the same person, matched by shared clones. The material was PBMCs from blood, obtained approximately 15 days before vaccination. At the DNA level, the sequence is TGCAGTGCTAGGAATAGCGGGAGGGCGGCCGGGGAGCTGTTTTTT. Translated, it reads CSARNSGRAAGELFF.